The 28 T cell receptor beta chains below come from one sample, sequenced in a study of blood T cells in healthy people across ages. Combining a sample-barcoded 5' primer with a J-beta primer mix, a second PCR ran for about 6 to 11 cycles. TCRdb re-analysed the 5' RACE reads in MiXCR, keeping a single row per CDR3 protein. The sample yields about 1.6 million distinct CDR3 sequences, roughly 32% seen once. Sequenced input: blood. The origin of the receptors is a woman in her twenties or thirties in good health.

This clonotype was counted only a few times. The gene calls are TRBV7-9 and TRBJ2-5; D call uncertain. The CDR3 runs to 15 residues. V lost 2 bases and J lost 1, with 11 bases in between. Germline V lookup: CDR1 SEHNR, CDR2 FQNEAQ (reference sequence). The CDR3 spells CASSLFMEVQETQYF. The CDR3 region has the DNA TGTGCCAGCAGCTTATTCATGGAAGTCCAAGAGACCCAGTACTTC.

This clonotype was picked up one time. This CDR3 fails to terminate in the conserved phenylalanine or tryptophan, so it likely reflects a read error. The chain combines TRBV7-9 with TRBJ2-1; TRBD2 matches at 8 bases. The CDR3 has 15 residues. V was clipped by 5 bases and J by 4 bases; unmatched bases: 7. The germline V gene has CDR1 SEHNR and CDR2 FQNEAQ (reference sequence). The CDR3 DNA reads TGTGCCAGCAGCCAGACAGCGGGAGCTTACAATGAGCAGTTCCTC. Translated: CASSQTAGAYNEQFL.

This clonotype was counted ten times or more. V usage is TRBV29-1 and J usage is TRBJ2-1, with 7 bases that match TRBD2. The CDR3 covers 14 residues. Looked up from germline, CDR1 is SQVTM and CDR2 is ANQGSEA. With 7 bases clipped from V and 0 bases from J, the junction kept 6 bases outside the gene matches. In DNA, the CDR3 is TGCAGCGCCGCCGGGACTACCTCCTACAATGAGCAGTTCTTC. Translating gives CSAAGTTSYNEQFF.

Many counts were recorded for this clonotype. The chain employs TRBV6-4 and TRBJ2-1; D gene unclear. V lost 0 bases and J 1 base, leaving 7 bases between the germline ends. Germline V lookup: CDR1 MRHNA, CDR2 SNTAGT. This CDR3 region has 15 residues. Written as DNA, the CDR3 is TGTGCCAGCAGTGACTCGGCAGAATCCTACAATGAGCAGTTCTTC. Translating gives CASSDSAESYNEQFF.

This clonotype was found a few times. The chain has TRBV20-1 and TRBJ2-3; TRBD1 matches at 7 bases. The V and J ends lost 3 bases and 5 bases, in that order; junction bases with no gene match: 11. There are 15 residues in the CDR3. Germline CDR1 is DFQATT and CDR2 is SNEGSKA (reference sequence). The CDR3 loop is CSARWDRSSRDTQYF. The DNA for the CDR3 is TGCAGTGCTAGGTGGGACAGATCATCCAGAGATACGCAGTATTTT.

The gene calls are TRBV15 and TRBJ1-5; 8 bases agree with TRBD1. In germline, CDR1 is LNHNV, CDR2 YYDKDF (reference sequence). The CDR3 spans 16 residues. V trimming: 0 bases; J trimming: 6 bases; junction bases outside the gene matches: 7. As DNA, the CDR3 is TGTGCCACCAGCAGAGATTTACAGGGGGGTAGTCAGCCCCAGCATTTT. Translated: CATSRDLQGGSQPQHF.

The CDR3 region is CASSPRGLNNSPLHF. The CDR3 DNA reads as TGTGCCAGCAGTCCACGGGGACTGAATAATTCACCCCTCCACTTT. The V gene is TRBV27, the J gene TRBJ1-6; possibly TRBD1 for D (5 bases). V was cut by 5 bases and J by 5 bases, with 13 bases left in between. The germline V gene has CDR1 MNHEY and CDR2 SMNVEV (reference sequence). CDR3 size: 15 residues.

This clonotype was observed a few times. The CDR3 loop reads CASRRPGESLSDTQYF. Here the CDR3 DNA reads TGTGCCAGCAGGAGACCTGGGGAGTCCTTATCGGATACGCAGTATTTT. The chain carries TRBV6-1 and TRBJ2-3, with D tentatively TRBD2 (5 bases). V shed 6 bases and J shed 6 bases, with 22 bases lying between them. The CDR3 is 16 residues long. The germline V gene has CDR1 MNHNS and CDR2 SASEGT.

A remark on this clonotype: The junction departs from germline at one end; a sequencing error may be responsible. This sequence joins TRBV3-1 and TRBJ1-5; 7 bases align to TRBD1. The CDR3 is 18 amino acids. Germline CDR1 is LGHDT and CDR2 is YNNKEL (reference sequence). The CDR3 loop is CANSPLRQGGESNQPQHF. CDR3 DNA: TGTGCCAACAGCCCATTGAGACAGGGTGGTGAGAGCAATCAGCCCCAGCATTTT.

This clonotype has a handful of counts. CDR3 loop: CASRIGLAGMETQYF. The DNA of the CDR3 is TGTGCCAGCCGCATCGGACTAGCGGGAATGGAGACCCAGTACTTC. The chain carries TRBV2 and TRBJ2-5; 12 bases map to TRBD2. Germline trimming cut 8 bases from V and 5 bases from J; bases unmatched to any gene: 9. The CDR3 has 15 residues. Per germline, CDR1 SNHLY and CDR2 FYNNEI.

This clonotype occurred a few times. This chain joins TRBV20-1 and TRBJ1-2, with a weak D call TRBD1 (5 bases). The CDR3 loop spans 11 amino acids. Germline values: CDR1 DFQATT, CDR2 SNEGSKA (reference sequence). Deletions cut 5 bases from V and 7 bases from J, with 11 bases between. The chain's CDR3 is CSARQGFGYTF. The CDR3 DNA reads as TGCAGTGCTCGTCAGGGATTTGGCTACACCTTC.

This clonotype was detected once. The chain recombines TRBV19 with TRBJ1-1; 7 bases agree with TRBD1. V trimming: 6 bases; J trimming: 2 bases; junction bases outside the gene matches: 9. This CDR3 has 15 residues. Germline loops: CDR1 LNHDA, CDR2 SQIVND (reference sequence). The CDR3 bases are TGTGCCAGTAGCTGGGGCGGGACAGCTAACACTGAAGCTTTCTTT. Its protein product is CASSWGGTANTEAFF.

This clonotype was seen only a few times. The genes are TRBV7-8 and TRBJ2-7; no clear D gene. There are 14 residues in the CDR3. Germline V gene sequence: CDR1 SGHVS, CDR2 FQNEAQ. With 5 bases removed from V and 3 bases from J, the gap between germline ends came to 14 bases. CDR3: CASSLQKLGYEQYF. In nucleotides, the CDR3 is TGTGCCAGCAGCCTTCAAAAGCTCGGCTACGAGCAGTACTTC.

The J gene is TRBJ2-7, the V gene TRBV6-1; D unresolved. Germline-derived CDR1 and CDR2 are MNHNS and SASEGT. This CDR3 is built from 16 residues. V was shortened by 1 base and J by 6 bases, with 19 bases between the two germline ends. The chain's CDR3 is CASSEDGMERLSEQYF. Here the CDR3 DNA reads TGTGCCAGCAGTGAAGACGGAATGGAGAGATTAAGCGAGCAGTACTTC.

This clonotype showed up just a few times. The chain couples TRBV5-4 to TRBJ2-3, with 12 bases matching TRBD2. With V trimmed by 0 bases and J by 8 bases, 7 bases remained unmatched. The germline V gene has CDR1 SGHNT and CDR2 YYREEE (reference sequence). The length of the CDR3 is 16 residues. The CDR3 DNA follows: TGTGCCAGCAGCTTGGCCCTAGCGGGGGGGCCGAGTACGCAGTATTTT. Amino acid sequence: CASSLALAGGPSTQYF.

CDR3 sequence: CASSSFWDTTYEQYF. The DNA of the CDR3 is TGCGCCAGCAGCTCCTTTTGGGACACCACCTACGAGCAGTACTTC. This chain connects TRBV5-1 to TRBJ2-7; perhaps TRBD1 as D (6 bases). CDR1 is SGHRS, CDR2 YFSETQ, per germline. V shed 3 bases and J shed 2 bases, with 15 bases lying between them. The CDR3 is 15 amino acids.

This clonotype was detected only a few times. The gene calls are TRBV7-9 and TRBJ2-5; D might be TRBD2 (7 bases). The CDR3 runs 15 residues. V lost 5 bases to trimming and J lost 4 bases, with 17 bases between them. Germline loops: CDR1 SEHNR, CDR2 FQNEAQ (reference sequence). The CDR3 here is CASSPTRGGTETQYF. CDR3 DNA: TGTGCCAGCAGCCCTACTAGGGGGGGAACAGAGACCCAGTACTTC.

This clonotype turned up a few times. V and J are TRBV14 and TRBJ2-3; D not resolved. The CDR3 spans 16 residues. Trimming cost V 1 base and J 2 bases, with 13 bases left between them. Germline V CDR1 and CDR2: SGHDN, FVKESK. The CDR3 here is CASSQGFSANTDTQYF. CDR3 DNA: TGTGCCAGCAGCCAAGGTTTCTCGGCTAACACAGATACGCAGTATTTT.

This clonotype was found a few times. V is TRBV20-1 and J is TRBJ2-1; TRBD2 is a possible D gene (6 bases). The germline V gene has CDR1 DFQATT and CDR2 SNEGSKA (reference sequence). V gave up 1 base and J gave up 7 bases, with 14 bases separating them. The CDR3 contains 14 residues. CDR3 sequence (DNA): TGCAGTGCTAGAGGGGGGGAGGTCCCTAATGAGCAGTTCTTC. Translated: CSARGGEVPNEQFF.

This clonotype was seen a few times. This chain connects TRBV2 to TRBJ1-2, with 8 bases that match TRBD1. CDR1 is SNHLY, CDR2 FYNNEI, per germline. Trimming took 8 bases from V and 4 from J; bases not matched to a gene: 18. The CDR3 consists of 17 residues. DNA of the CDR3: TGTGCCAGCGGAAGTCCCGGGACAGGACCTTCGGGCTATGGCTACACCTTC. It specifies CASGSPGTGPSGYGYTF.

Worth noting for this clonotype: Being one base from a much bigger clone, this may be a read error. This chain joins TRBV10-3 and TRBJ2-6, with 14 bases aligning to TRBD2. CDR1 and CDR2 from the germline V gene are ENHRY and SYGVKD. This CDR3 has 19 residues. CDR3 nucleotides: TGTGCCATCAGCCCGACAGGGACTAGCGGGAGCTCTGGGGCCAACGTCCCGACTTTC. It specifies CAISPTGTSGSSGANVPTF.

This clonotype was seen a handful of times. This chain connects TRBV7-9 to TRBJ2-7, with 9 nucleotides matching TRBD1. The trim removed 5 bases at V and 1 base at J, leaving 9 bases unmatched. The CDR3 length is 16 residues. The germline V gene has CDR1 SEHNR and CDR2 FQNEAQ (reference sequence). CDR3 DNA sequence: TGTGCCAGCAGCCCGGGGACAGGGACAAAATCCTACGAGCAGTACTTC. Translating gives CASSPGTGTKSYEQYF.

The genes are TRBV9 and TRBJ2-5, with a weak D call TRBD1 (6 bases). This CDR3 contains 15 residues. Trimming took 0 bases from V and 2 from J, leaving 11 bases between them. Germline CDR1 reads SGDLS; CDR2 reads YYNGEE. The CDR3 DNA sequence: TGTGCCAGCAGCGTAGGTCGTACAGGGCAAGAGACCCAGTACTTC. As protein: CASSVGRTGQETQYF.

CDR3 nucleotides: TGCGCCAGCAGCCCCCTACAGGGAGCCGGGGAGCTGTTTTTT. Protein product: CASSPLQGAGELFF. V is TRBV4-1 and J is TRBJ2-2, with D maybe TRBD1 (6 bases). This CDR3 comprises 14 residues. Per the germline V gene, CDR1 is MGHRA and CDR2 is YSYEKL. The V gene lost 4 bases and the J gene lost 6 bases, with 12 bases spanning the gap.

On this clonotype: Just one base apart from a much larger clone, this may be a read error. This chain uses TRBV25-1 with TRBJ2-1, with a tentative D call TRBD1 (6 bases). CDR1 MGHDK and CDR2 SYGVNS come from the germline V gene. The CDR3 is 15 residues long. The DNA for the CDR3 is TGTGCCTGCAGTGGCCAGGGGTTTGCCTACAATGAGCAGTTCTTC. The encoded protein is CACSGQGFAYNEQFF. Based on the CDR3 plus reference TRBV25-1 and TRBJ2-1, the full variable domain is EADIYQTPRYLVIGTGKKITLECSQTMGHDKMYWYQQDPGMELHLIHYSYGVNSTEKGDLSSESTVSRIRTEHFPLTLESARPSHTSQYLCACSGQGFAYNEQFFGPGTRLTVL.

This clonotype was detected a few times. The CDR3 is CASSAGDRGGIGEQFF. CDR3 nucleotide sequence: TGTGCCAGCAGCGCAGGGGACAGGGGTGGGATAGGTGAGCAGTTCTTC. The V and J genes are TRBV9 and TRBJ2-1, with 10 bases that match TRBD1. CDR1 SGDLS and CDR2 YYNGEE come from the germline V gene. V was clipped by 3 bases and J by 9 bases; unmatched bases: 12. This CDR3 comprises 16 residues.

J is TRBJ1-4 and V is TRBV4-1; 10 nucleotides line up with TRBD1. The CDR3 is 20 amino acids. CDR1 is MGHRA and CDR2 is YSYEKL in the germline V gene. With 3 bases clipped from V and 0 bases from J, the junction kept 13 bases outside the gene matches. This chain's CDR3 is CASSHPPRDRGHATNEKLFF. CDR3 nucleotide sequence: TGCGCCAGCAGCCACCCTCCGAGGGACAGGGGCCATGCAACTAATGAAAAACTGTTTTTT.

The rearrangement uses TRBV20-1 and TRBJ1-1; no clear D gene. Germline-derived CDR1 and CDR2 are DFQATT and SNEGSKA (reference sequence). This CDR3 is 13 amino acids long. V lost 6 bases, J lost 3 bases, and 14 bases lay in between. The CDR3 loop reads CSATRASDTEAFF. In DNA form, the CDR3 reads TGCAGTGCAACAAGGGCCAGTGACACTGAAGCTTTCTTT.